The 13 T cell receptor beta chains given below trace back to one sample, sequenced in a study of beta chain features in type 1 diabetes. Reverse transcribing all isolated RNA meant expressed TCRB transcripts were sequenced. Sequencing used immunoSEQ multiplex PCR; TCRdb keeps in-frame clones, though not all of them. The sample records roughly 450,000 clones, approximately 13% being singletons. The sample was naive CD4+ T cells from blood. These receptors all come from a man aged 25 to 40 in good health.

The V call is TRBV4-1, the J call TRBJ1-1, with TRBD1 as a possible D gene (5 bases). CDR3 length: 16 amino acids. Germline CDR1 MGHRA, CDR2 YSYEKL. The V and J ends lost 4 bases and 3 bases respectively, with 18 bases between them. The CDR3 nucleotides read TGCGCCAGCAGCCCCGCGAGGGGTAGTAGAGACACTGAAGCTTTCTTT. Translated, it gives CASSPARGSRDTEAFF.

The V call is TRBV27, the J call TRBJ2-1, with D unclear. Per the germline V gene, CDR1 is MNHEY and CDR2 is SMNVEV (reference sequence). With 9 bases removed from V and 8 bases from J, the gap between germline ends came to 23 bases. The length of the CDR3 is 15 residues. The CDR3 DNA sequence: TGTGCCAGTCGGTCTTGGCGGAGTCGAGTGGATGAGCAGTTCTTC. Amino acids: CASRSWRSRVDEQFF.

The genes are TRBV2 and TRBJ2-5; 13 nucleotides agree with TRBD2. Germline V gene lookup returns CDR1 SNHLY and CDR2 FYNNEI. V shed 5 bases and J 5 bases; nucleotides not matched to a gene: 5. This CDR3 region has 15 residues. CDR3 bases: TGTGCCAGCAGTTTAGGACTAGCGGGAGTTGAGACCCAGTACTTC. Its translation: CASSLGLAGVETQYF.

The chain joins TRBV9 to TRBJ2-2; TRBD2 matches at 9 bases. The germline V gene has CDR1 SGDLS and CDR2 YYNGEE. V shed 4 bases, J shed 1 base, and the junction held 5 bases outside the gene matches. This CDR3 is 16 amino acids long. The DNA for the CDR3 is TGTGCCAGCAGCCCAAGCGGGGGGCGGAACACCGGGGAGCTGTTTTTT. It yields the protein CASSPSGGRNTGELFF.

There are a few counts of this clone. The V call is TRBV6-1, the J call TRBJ2-7, with 7 bases fitting TRBD1. This CDR3 is built from 14 residues. J lost 5 bases, V lost 5 bases, and 9 bases had no gene match. Germline V gene sequence: CDR1 MNHNS, CDR2 SASEGT. CDR3 amino acids: CASSTDRVAHEQYF. The CDR3 DNA follows: TGTGCCAGCAGTACTGACAGGGTGGCCCACGAGCAGTACTTC.

This rearrangement joins TRBV4-3 to TRBJ2-5; D unresolved. This CDR3 comprises 13 residues. Trimming pared 1 base from V and 5 bases from J, leaving 8 bases between. Germline lookup yields CDR1 LGHNA and CDR2 YSLEER. In DNA, the CDR3 is TGCGCCAGCAGCCAAGCTAGGTCGGAGACCCAGTACTTC. This sequence encodes CASSQARSETQYF.

The chain carries TRBV4-1 and TRBJ2-4; a possible D gene is TRBD1 (5 bases). This CDR3 has 13 residues. V lost 4 bases and J 5 bases, leaving 9 bases between the germline ends. Per germline, CDR1 MGHRA and CDR2 YSYEKL. Here the CDR3 reads CASSLQTENIQYF. The CDR3 nucleotides read TGCGCCAGCAGCCTTCAGACAGAAAACATTCAGTACTTC.

The chain joins TRBV7-6 to TRBJ2-7; D is unresolved. CDR1 and CDR2 from the germline V gene are SGHVS and FNYEAQ. This CDR3 has 12 residues. The germline V and J ends were trimmed by 6 bases and 0 bases, with 6 bases remaining between them. The chain's CDR3 is CASSWTSYEQYV. The CDR3 region has the DNA TGTGCCAGCAGTTGGACCTCCTACGAGCAGTACGTC.

This clone showed up just a few times. The V gene is TRBV5-4, the J gene TRBJ1-3; D uncertain. With 1 base removed from V and 2 bases from J, the gap between germline ends came to 1 base. This CDR3 contains 12 residues. Germline loops: CDR1 SGHNT, CDR2 YYREEE (reference sequence). The CDR3 DNA is TGTGCCAGCAGCTTGACTGGAAACACCATATATTTT. It encodes CASSLTGNTIYF.

The V call is TRBV2, the J call TRBJ2-7; perhaps D is TRBD1 or TRBD2 (5 bases each). The CDR3 is 15 amino acids. Germline V CDR1 and CDR2: SNHLY, FYNNEI. V was trimmed by 5 bases and J by 5 bases, leaving 19 bases between them. The CDR3 loop reads CASSPAGTGWNEQYF. In DNA, the CDR3 is TGTGCCAGCAGTCCTGCCGGGACCGGGTGGAACGAGCAGTACTTC.

Many counts were recorded for this clone. The chain carries TRBV29-1 and TRBJ2-7; 9 nucleotides line up with TRBD1. Germline CDR1 and CDR2: SQVTM and ANQGSEA. This CDR3 contains 11 residues. V lost 6 bases and J lost 7; bases outside the gene matches: 4. The CDR3 DNA reads as TGCAGCGTAGGACAGGGGTTTGAGCAGTACGTC. Protein: CSVGQGFEQYV.

This clone was detected a few times. The chain has TRBV29-1 and TRBJ2-4; 10 positions agree with TRBD1. CDR1 and CDR2 from the germline V gene are SQVTM and ANQGSEA. With 7 bases clipped from V and 5 bases from J, the junction kept 5 bases outside the gene matches. There are 13 residues in the CDR3. The CDR3 DNA reads TGCAGCGGTGACAGGGGGCCCGAAAACATTCAGTACTTC. Translated: CSGDRGPENIQYF.

The chain joins TRBV9 to TRBJ2-5; 10 bases match TRBD2. Per germline, CDR1 SGDLS and CDR2 YYNGEE. With 0 bases clipped from V and 4 bases from J, the junction kept 9 bases outside the gene matches. The CDR3 loop spans 17 amino acids. CDR3 DNA sequence: TGTGCCAGCAGCGTAGGCGGTAGCGGGGGGTTAGGAGAGACCCAGTACTTC. Encoded protein: CASSVGGSGGLGETQYF. The variable domain in full, with the rest retrieved from reference TRBV9 and TRBJ2-5, is DSGVTQTPKHLITATGQRVTLRCSPRSGDLSVYWYQQSLDQGLQFLIQYYNGEERAKGNILERFSAQQFPDLHSELNLSSLELGDSALYFCASSVGGSGGLGETQYFGPGTRLLVL.